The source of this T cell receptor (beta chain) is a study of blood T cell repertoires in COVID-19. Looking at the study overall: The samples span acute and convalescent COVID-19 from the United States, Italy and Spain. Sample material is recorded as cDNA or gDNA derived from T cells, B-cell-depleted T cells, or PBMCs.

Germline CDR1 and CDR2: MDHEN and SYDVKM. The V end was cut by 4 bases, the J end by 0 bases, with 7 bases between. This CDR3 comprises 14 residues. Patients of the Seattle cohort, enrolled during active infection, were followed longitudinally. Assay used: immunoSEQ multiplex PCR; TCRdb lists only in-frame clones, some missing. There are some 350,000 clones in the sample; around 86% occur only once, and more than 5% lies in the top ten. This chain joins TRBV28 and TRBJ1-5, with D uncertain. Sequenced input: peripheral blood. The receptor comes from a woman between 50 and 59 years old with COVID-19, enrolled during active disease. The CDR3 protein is CASSSPPSNQPQHF. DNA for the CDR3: TGTGCCAGCAGTTCCCCTCCTAGCAATCAGCCCCAGCATTTT.